These T cell receptor beta chains were read from a single sample in a study of OX40 agonist ivuxolimab in advanced cancers. The protocol was immunoSEQ multiplex PCR, while the TCRdb copy is restricted to in-frame clones and leaves out a portion. The table has over 30,000 clones, roughly nine tenths seen once. The sample was CD4+ or CD8+ T cells sorted from blood, taken in a trial of the OX40 agonist ivuxolimab. These receptors originate from an adult with an advanced solid tumor such as melanoma, head and neck, liver or kidney cancer. Both conserved end residues are part of each CDR3. A D gene is named only where the DNA matches it firmly. Not every row has a clone size; where given, it reads once, few, many or a size class.

.,TRBV7-9,.,TRBJ1-5,CASSLVGRGTIQPQHF,TGTGCCAGCAGCTTAGTGGGCAGGGGAACGATTCAGCCCCAGCATTTT
.,TRBV5-4,.,TRBJ1-1,CASSLVGRGGGTEAFF,TGTGCCAGCAGCTTGGTGGGCCGAGGAGGGGGCACTGAAGCTTTCTTT
.,TRBV6-1,TRBD1,TRBJ1-2,CASRTGLSNYGYTF,TGTGCCAGCAGGACAGGGCTATCTAACTATGGCTACACCTTC
.,TRBV4-2,.,TRBJ1-2,CASSQDLAVYGYTF,TGTGCCAGCAGCCAAGATTTGGCGGTCTATGGCTACACCTTC
.,TRBV7-3,.,TRBJ2-6,CASSSGANVLTF,TGTGCCAGCAGTTCTGGGGCCAACGTCCTGACTTTC
.,TRBV6-1,TRBD1,TRBJ1-4,CASGTGVNEKLFF,TGTGCCAGCGGGACAGGGGTTAATGAAAAACTGTTTTTT
.,TRBV7-9,.,TRBJ1-3,CASSQVGASIYF,TGTGCCAGCAGCCAAGTCGGAGCCTCCATATATTTT
.,TRBV6-1,.,TRBJ1-4,CASADRFGEKLFF,TGTGCCAGCGCCGACAGGTTCGGTGAAAAACTGTTTTTT
once,TRBV6-1,.,TRBJ2-2,CASSEARRVGTGELFF,TGTGCCAGCAGTGAAGCGCGAAGGGTGGGCACCGGGGAGCTGTTTTTT
once,TRBV7-8,.,TRBJ2-3,CASSLGRPGARRDTQYF,TGTGCCAGCAGCTTAGGAAGGCCAGGGGCCCGGCGAGATACGCAGTATTTT
.,TRBV2,.,TRBJ2-2,CASSVARVAGELFF,TGTGCCAGCAGTGTGGCACGGGTAGCCGGGGAGCTGTTTTTT
.,TRBV5-1,TRBD1,TRBJ1-2,CASSQTGGYGYTF,TGCGCCAGCAGCCAAACAGGGGGCTATGGCTACACCTTC
.,TRBV23-1,TRBD1,TRBJ1-5,CASSQKSRGAVIQPQHF,TGCGCCAGCAGTCAAAAGTCCAGGGGGGCAGTGATTCAGCCCCAGCATTTT
.,TRBV13,.,TRBJ2-1,CASSPNLGHSSYNEQFF,TGTGCCAGCAGCCCGAACCTGGGACACAGCTCCTACAATGAGCAGTTCTTC
once,TRBV5-1,TRBD2,TRBJ2-1,CASSFTSGGAVEQFF,TGCGCCAGCAGCTTTACTAGCGGGGGGGCCGTTGAGCAGTTCTTC
once,TRBV5-4,TRBD1,TRBJ1-1,CASSRGTGGDTEAFF,TGTGCCAGCAGCAGAGGGACAGGGGGCGATACTGAAGCTTTCTTT
.,TRBV4-1,TRBD2,TRBJ2-3,CASSQTPYQRDSTDTQYF,TGCGCCAGCAGCCAGACCCCCTATCAGCGGGATAGCACAGATACGCAGTATTTT
few,TRBV2,TRBD1,TRBJ1-5,CATASRTGGAQPQHF,TGTGCCACCGCGTCCCGGACAGGGGGCGCTCAGCCCCAGCATTTT
.,TRBV9,.,TRBJ2-5,CASSVGDKETQYF,TGTGCCAGCAGCGTAGGGGACAAAGAGACCCAGTACTTC
.,TRBV19,.,TRBJ2-3,CASSIGRNTDTQYF,TGTGCCAGTAGTATTGGTAGAAACACAGATACGCAGTATTTT
.,TRBV19,.,TRBJ1-2,CASRLNMGPLGGYTF,TGTGCCAGTAGGCTCAATATGGGACCGCTGGGGGGCTACACCTTC
.,TRBV19,TRBD1,TRBJ2-5,CASSKPNSGTGGQTQYF,TGTGCCAGTAGTAAACCTAATAGCGGGACAGGGGGGCAGACCCAGTACTTC
.,TRBV5-4,TRBD1,TRBJ1-3,CASSTPGQGAGNTIYF,TGTGCCAGCAGTACTCCGGGACAGGGGGCCGGAAACACCATATATTTT
.,TRBV28,.,TRBJ1-1,CASRTSGGNTEAFF,TGTGCCAGCAGGACTTCGGGGGGTAACACTGAAGCTTTCTTT
.,TRBV16,.,TRBJ1-2,CASSQSGQSRGYTF,TGTGCCAGCAGCCAATCAGGACAGTCCCGGGGCTACACCTTC
.,TRBV9,.,TRBJ2-2,CASSVANGRAGGELFF,TGTGCCAGCAGCGTAGCTAATGGTAGAGCTGGCGGGGAGCTGTTTTTT
once,TRBV9,TRBD1,TRBJ1-4,CASSLGQGGEKLFF,TGTGCCAGCAGCCTGGGACAGGGAGGTGAAAAACTGTTTTTT
.,TRBV28,.,TRBJ2-3,CASSLELTTQTQYF,TGTGCCAGCAGTCTCGAATTGACGACCCAAACGCAGTATTTT
.,TRBV19,.,TRBJ1-2,CASDDQGTGDGYTF,TGTGCCAGTGATGACCAGGGTACGGGCGATGGCTACACCTTC
.,TRBV18,TRBD1,TRBJ1-1,CASSIRQGKNTEAFF,TGTGCCAGCTCAATTAGACAGGGGAAGAACACTGAAGCTTTCTTT
.,TRBV6-1,TRBD1,TRBJ2-7,CASSWTGDEQYF,TGTGCCAGCAGTTGGACAGGGGACGAGCAGTACTTC
.,TRBV11-2,TRBD1,TRBJ2-7,CASSQGQSPSYEQYF,TGTGCCAGCAGCCAGGGACAGTCCCCCTCCTACGAGCAGTACTTC
.,TRBV11-2,.,TRBJ2-1,CASSLRVNEQFF,TGTGCCAGCAGCCTCAGGGTCAATGAGCAGTTCTTC
.,TRBV29-1,TRBD2,TRBJ2-3,CSVVEGGRTDTQYF,TGCAGCGTTGTGGAGGGAGGGCGCACAGATACGCAGTATTTT
.,TRBV4-1,.,TRBJ1-1,CASSRQLYTEAFF,TGCGCCAGCAGCCGACAGCTTTACACTGAAGCTTTCTTT
.,TRBV6-1,.,TRBJ1-5,CASSERLAASQPQHF,TGTGCCAGCAGTGAGCGGCTAGCGGCGAGTCAGCCCCAGCATTTT
.,TRBV7-9,TRBD2,TRBJ2-3,CASSLETSESWYF,TGTGCCAGCAGCTTAGAGACTAGCGAGTCTTGGTATTTT
.,TRBV6-1,.,TRBJ2-3,CASRLADTQYF,TGTGCCAGCAGGCTGGCAGATACGCAGTATTTT
.,TRBV6-1,.,TRBJ1-1,CASTARGRTEAFF,TGTGCCAGCACCGCCCGGGGTCGGACTGAAGCTTTCTTT
.,TRBV6-1,.,TRBJ2-7,CASRLTVDEQYF,TGTGCCAGCAGGCTGACAGTTGACGAGCAGTACTTC
.,TRBV10-3,.,TRBJ2-7,CAIGTGSSYEQYF,TGTGCCATCGGGACGGGGAGCTCCTACGAGCAGTACTTC
.,TRBV27,TRBD1,TRBJ1-2,CHPGGQGAWDYGYTF,TGTCACCCCGGGGGACAGGGGGCTTGGGACTATGGCTACACCTTC
once,TRBV9,.,TRBJ1-3,CASSAPGFGNTIYF,TGTGCCAGCAGCGCGCCCGGTTTCGGAAACACCATATATTTT
.,TRBV13,.,TRBJ2-7,CASSWTSSYEQYF,TGTGCCAGCAGCTGGACCAGCTCCTACGAGCAGTACTTC
.,TRBV7-9,.,TRBJ2-1,CASSSGQYNEQFF,TGTGCCAGCAGCTCAGGACAGTACAATGAGCAGTTCTTC
.,TRBV7-2,.,TRBJ2-2,CASSLYGNGELFF,TGTGCCAGCAGCCTCTATGGGAACGGGGAGCTGTTTTTT
once,TRBV6-1,.,TRBJ1-2,CASSEGRNYGYTF,TGTGCCAGCAGTGAGGGACGGAACTATGGCTACACCTTC
.,TRBV25-1,.,TRBJ1-5,CASSPPGTQPQHF,TGTGCCAGCAGTCCCCCAGGGACTCAGCCCCAGCATTTT
.,TRBV10-3,.,TRBJ1-2,CAISGSGRGATHGYTF,TGTGCCATCAGTGGGTCCGGGAGGGGCGCGACCCATGGCTACACCTTC
.,TRBV19,.,TRBJ2-7,CASSISGGQDYGQYF,TGTGCCAGTAGTATCTCCGGAGGGCAGGATTACGGACAGTACTTC
.,TRBV4-1,.,TRBJ2-7,CASSHPPRGKEQYF,TGCGCCAGCAGCCACCCCCCCCGGGGAAAGGAGCAGTACTTC
.,TRBV30,.,TRBJ2-5,CAWRGSTRETQYF,TGTGCCTGGAGGGGCAGTACAAGAGAAACCCAGTACTTC
.,TRBV15,.,TRBJ2-5,CATSSFREKETQYF,TGTGCCACCAGCAGTTTCCGGGAGAAAGAGACCCAGTACTTC
.,TRBV10-2,.,TRBJ1-6,CASSEARRSNSPLHF,TGCGCCAGCAGTGAGGCCAGGCGCTCTAATTCACCCCTCCACTTT
once,TRBV5-1,.,TRBJ1-6,CASSRAGRNNSPLHF,TGCGCCAGCAGCCGGGCGGGCCGTAATAATTCACCCCTCCACTTT
.,TRBV28,TRBD1,TRBJ2-1,CASSPSGTVIGGEQFF,TGTGCCAGCAGTCCATCAGGGACAGTAATTGGTGGTGAGCAGTTCTTC
.,TRBV4-1,.,TRBJ1-1,CASSQEEAGWTEAFF,TGCGCCAGCAGCCAAGAAGAGGCAGGTTGGACTGAAGCTTTCTTT
.,TRBV19,.,TRBJ2-4,CASTVVGAYKNIQYF,TGTGCCAGCACGGTGGTGGGGGCCTACAAAAACATTCAGTACTTC
.,TRBV5-1,.,TRBJ1-1,CASSLFGGPQTTEAFF,TGCGCCAGCAGCTTGTTCGGAGGACCACAAACCACTGAAGCTTTCTTT
.,TRBV7-9,.,TRBJ1-5,CASSLVQSNQPQHF,TGTGCCAGCAGCTTAGTACAGAGCAATCAGCCCCAGCATTTT